This T cell receptor (beta chain) came from a study of regulatory T cells in long-lasting Graves disease. In its sample, this clonotype was seen many times. Building of the TCR beta libraries involved iRepertoire HTBI primers and Arm-PCR of CDR3 regions. Via MiXCR, TCRdb re-called the multiplex PCR reads, giving one row per CDR3 protein. Here the sample spans hundreds of thousands of distinct CDR3 sequences, around 21% being singletons. Germline assignment: CDR1 MNHNS and CDR2 SASEGT. This CDR3 is 15 amino acids long. V lost 6 bases and J lost 1, with 13 bases in between. As for time point: persistent/refractory GD, antithyroid drugs over 5 years with positive TRAb. The TCR library was made from RNA extracted from PBMCs.

The input for sequencing was peripheral blood mononuclear cells (PBMCs), taken when the disease was refractory, from a patient treated with antithyroid drugs. The rearrangement joins TRBV6-1 to TRBJ1-5; D is uncertain. This clonotype was sampled from a female donor with Graves disease. DNA of the CDR3: TGTGCCAGCAGGAAACAGCCTCTGAGCAATCAGCCCCAGCATTTT. Its translation: CASRKQPLSNQPQHF.